One TCR beta chain is described in this entry. Its antigen remains undetermined. Base-call qualities are not available, and no considerably larger clone is one nucleotide away. Trimmed from V: 0 bases; trimmed from J: 7 bases; junction bases lacking a gene match: 3. Measured from the cysteine to the phenylalanine, the CDR3 is 14 residues long. This entry keeps only the CDR3 DNA: 42 bases, framed from base 1. The CDR1 and CDR2 encoded by the germline V gene are MNHNS and SASEGT. This sample is drawn from a study of cytomegalovirus exposure and HLA in healthy donors (dated by TCRdb to about 2017). Background for the entire study: According to an earlier analysis of several hundred of the donors, some 180 million T cells yielded some 120 million unique TCR beta sequences and 250 to 350 Gb of sequence data. The T cell repertoires of 700 or so subjects were profiled by immunosequencing and related to cytomegalovirus serostatus. In the later analysis, no new phenotypic data were used to find candidate immune exposures; instead, reliance was placed on TCR beta sequences and their occurrence across donors. About 310 gigabases of sequencing data and 70 million to 100 million unique TCR sequences were included in an early release covering roughly 600 HLA-typed donors. Across roughly 420 genotyped donors of the cohort, an average of about 200,000 unique TCR beta nucleotide sequences per donor were sequenced, and approximately 17% of those sequences were non-productive. Donor age, sex, ethnicity and CMV serostatus were compiled together with the repertoire data. Typing coverage varied by locus: roughly 629-630 donors for A, B, C, DRB1 and DQB1; roughly 560 for DQA1; nearly 610 for DPA1; more than 450 for DPB1. Both class I and class II loci were covered by HLA typing, at four-digit resolution. All discovery cohort repertoires had been generated on a single sequencing platform. About five DR-DQ haplotypes were handled as single units for association and clustering, since linkage in the cohort was strong. High-throughput TCR immunosequencing, statistical association of individual TCRs with disease status, and machine learning were combined to predict cytomegalovirus infection status. An earlier analysis of a few hundred of the donors applied high-throughput TCR beta sequencing to assess whether each TCR beta V gene segment acted as functional or pseudogenic. The study was designed to test whether signatures of past pathogen exposure could be identified by cataloging public T cell receptors. In a later analysis, previously published TCR beta repertoires from about 670 donors were re-analyzed and high-resolution HLA genotyping was added so that TCR occurrence patterns could be studied. A later genetic analysis used genome-wide SNP genotypes for about three fifths of the roughly 700 donors, treating that subset as a discovery cohort. Besides the first cohort of approximately 710 subjects, a separate validation cohort made up of about 120 different subjects was used. The genetic ancestry cluster associated with self-reported Caucasian donors included 81% of the roughly 380 genotyped donors.

The library was built by means of the immunoSEQ multiplex PCR assay. The multiplex PCR relied on a mix of 60 forward primers for TCR Vbeta segments and 13 reverse primers for TCR Jbeta segments. The CDR3 region of rearranged TCR beta genes was amplified from genomic DNA with a multiplex PCR assay. The Illumina HiSeq System was used to sequence the amplified TCR beta libraries as 87-base-pair reads. Turning to the authors' computational methods: A later analysis counted approximately 76 million unique TCR beta chains across the 600 to 850 repertoires, and around 9.9 million of these chains were shared by at least two donors. Raw reads were error-corrected and collapsed into unique sequences with a nearest-neighbor algorithm that merged closely related sequences to remove PCR and sequencing errors. To assign V, D and J gene segments, CDR3 sequences were aligned to IMGT reference sequences. For a sequence to be retained, at least a six-nucleotide match to both a V gene segment and a J gene segment was required. Rearrangements were called productive when the CDR3 lacked stop codons and stayed in frame with V and J; all others were non-productive. Following IMGT convention, CDR3 was defined as the stretch from the second conserved V-encoded cysteine to the conserved J-encoded phenylalanine. The earlier analysis of about 530 of the donors excluded any sequence lacking an unambiguous match to a single V gene segment. In an earlier analysis of approximately 550 of the donors, V segments were called functional above 56.7% productive rearrangements and were called segregating when the between-donor standard deviation exceeded 5%. A statistical classification framework was developed to diagnose cytomegalovirus status using the catalog of TCR beta chain sequences. In a later analysis, V and J genes were assigned by comparing TCR nucleotide sequences against IMGT/GENE-DB human TR gene sequences. Using the TCRdist pipeline, a later analysis assigned CDR3 sequences along with most-parsimonious VDJ recombination scenarios. In a later analysis, each TCR beta chain was defined by its CDR3 amino acid sequence together with its V-gene family, and reads lacking a unique V-gene family were excluded. In a later analysis, some 600 highly shared, low-generation-probability nucleotide sequences were removed to address suspected cross-contamination and a sequencing artifact. In a later analysis, a clonal expansion index for each public chain was calculated from normalized within-repertoire ranks of inferred template counts. A later analysis computed generation probabilities with a VDJ recombination model fitted to out-of-frame rearrangements, and checked the results against IGoR. In a later analysis, TCR-TCR, TCR-HLA and TCR-CMV co-occurrence was scored with hypergeometric tests, and a repertoire-size bias correction was applied to TCR pairs. In a later analysis, false discovery rates were estimated by permuting HLA or CMV assignments 20 times. A later analysis grouped co-occurring TCRs with DBSCAN, adding TCRdist sequence similarity when clustering within HLA-allele-positive subsets. For co-occurrence clustering, repertoires with fewer than 30,000 or more than 120,000 public chains were excluded, along with four to six repertoires with anomalous nucleotide sharing. As stored in TCRdb, this immuneACCESS dataset retains in-frame rearrangements with V and J assigned. A fraction of the clones does not appear; measured against another copy, unresolved V genes explain less than half of the discrepancy, and the remainder lacks a known reason. Clone size and the V and J calls come from that table; the DNA yielded D and trimming. For this sample there are about 130,000 clones; about 68% appear just once. Approximately 1.7% of the sample is taken by the ten largest.

The cohort comprised several hundred healthy bone marrow donors. Cohort members were all nominally healthy when sampled, although unrecorded immune exposures were likely present. CMV serostatus was recorded as positive for roughly 300 and negative for about 50% of the roughly 670 cohort members, whereas no CMV serostatus was recorded for the donor in question. A peripheral blood sample was provided by each donor, and peripheral blood mononuclear cells were used for TCR beta sequencing. Genomic DNA extraction from the blood cell samples was performed with the Qiagen DNeasy Blood Extraction Kit. Here is what the overall study found, with its caveats: Linkage disequilibrium might explain the correlated functional status among segregating V segments, but an unknown experimental factor could not be ruled out. Because counts were too low, seventeen rarely observed V segments, including chromosome 9 orphons, were excluded from the earlier analysis of fewer than 650 of the donors. The authors suggested that the approach could potentially be extended to other disease states and immunological phenotypes. A later analysis found that most CMV-associated TCR beta chains appeared HLA-restricted, with HLA associations seemingly driven largely by CMV exposure. Sequencing depth was assumed to be roughly uniform across donors in the presence/absence analyses, though that assumption may not hold. A group of highly shared sequence variants was considered likely to be a technical artifact of the sequencing pipeline. An earlier analysis of 450 to 750 of the donors showed that most TCR beta V segments appeared in productive rearrangements either about 90% or about 30% of the time, which broadly matched IMGT annotations. In the study, approximately 160 TCR beta chains were listed as associated with cytomegalovirus. In a later analysis, TCR association rates were found to vary across HLA loci, with the most associated TCRs seen for DRB1 alleles and the fewest for HLA-C alleles. This cohort had only TCR beta chains sequenced, and the lack of alpha or paired-chain data limited which features could be detected. HLA typing was unavailable for some donors at each locus, so association tests used only the typed subset. According to a later analysis, parvovirus B19, influenza, CMV and Epstein-Barr virus appeared linked to several top co-occurrence clusters. Strong co-occurrence of HLA alleles, especially DR and DQ, made assigning TCR associations to individual alleles difficult. Some IMGT-functional V segments, including TRBV6-2 and TRBV6-3, could not be distinguished by the 87-base-pair reads and were therefore excluded. Compared with equally common non-associated chains, HLA-associated TCR beta chains in a later analysis were more clonally expanded and had lower generation probabilities. A further reported finding was that TCR beta sequences accurately predicted the HLA-A and HLA-B alleles for most subjects in the first cohort. While some public TCRs were present in many individuals, most TCR sequences turned up only very rarely across donors. The classifier was reported to diagnose cytomegalovirus status with high specificity and sensitivity in both the original and validation cohorts. CMV serostatus was the only immune exposure information available for the cohort. Specific HLA alleles were associated with over 15,000 TCR beta sequences at a false discovery rate of 0.05 in a later analysis. In a later genetic analysis, a missense DCLRE1C variant was associated with V-gene and J-gene trimming of TCR beta chains, and the association was replicated in an independent cohort. In a later genetic analysis, fewer N-insertions in productive TCRs were reported among donors in an Asian-associated ancestry cluster than the roughly 640-donor mean. In vitro tests confirmed that three of the cytomegalovirus-associated TCR beta chains recognize cytomegalovirus antigens.

Recombination connected TRBV6-1 to TRBJ1-5, and 7 junction bases match TRBD1. This receptor was obtained from a human donor in good health. The specimen was PBMCs. At the DNA level, the sequence is TGTGCCAGCAGTGAAGCGGAGGGGGCCCAGCCCCAGCATTTT. This is translated as CASSEAEGAQPQHF.